The present TCR beta chain was sequenced within a study of blood T cell repertoires in COVID-19. About the research overall: In each case, the material was cDNA or gDNA derived from T cells, B-cell-depleted T cells, or PBMCs.

Using immunoSEQ multiplex PCR, the repertoire was profiled, and TCRdb retains in-frame clones only, with some absent. The sample has 250,000 to 350,000 clones, 85% to 90% seen once. Germline CDR1 reads LNHDA; CDR2 reads SQIVND (reference sequence). CDR3 length equals 13 residues. V was pared by 3 bases and J by 3 bases, with 1 base of the junction left unmatched. The V call is TRBV19, the J call TRBJ1-2, with 7 bases fitting TRBD1. The source is a woman aged 25 to 45 with COVID-19, enrolled during active disease. The sequencing sample was made of peripheral blood. This chain's CDR3 is CASSMGTDYGYTF. The CDR3 DNA reads TGTGCCAGTAGTATGGGGACAGACTATGGCTACACCTTC.